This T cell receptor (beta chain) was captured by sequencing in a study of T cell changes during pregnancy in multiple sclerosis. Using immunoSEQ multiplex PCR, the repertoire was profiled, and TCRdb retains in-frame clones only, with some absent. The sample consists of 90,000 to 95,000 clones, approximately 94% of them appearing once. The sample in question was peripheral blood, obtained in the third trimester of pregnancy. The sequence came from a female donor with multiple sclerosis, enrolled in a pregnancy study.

The CDR3 spells CASSSNRGNTEAFF. CDR3 DNA: TGTGCCAGCAGTTCGAACAGGGGCAACACTGAAGCTTTCTTT. The chain combines TRBV6-5 with TRBJ1-1; 7 bases are a match to TRBD1. Germline assignment: CDR1 MNHEY and CDR2 SVGAGI. Losses at the gene ends were 4 bases for V and 2 bases for J; bases not matched to a gene: 4. The CDR3 spans 14 residues.